The clone carrying this TCR beta chain showed up just once. No antigen is known for it. The CDR3 has 13 residues. The V gene's germline CDR1 is GTSNPN and CDR2 SVGIG (reference sequence). V shed 0 bases and J shed 5 bases, with 9 bases lying between them. Clones were sequenced by immunoSEQ multiplex PCR, and TCRdb holds only the in-frame ones, with some missing. The sample includes 5,700 or so clones, roughly 70% of them seen just once. These data come from a study of T cell clonotyping in hematopoietic cell transplantation. Points from the study as a whole: CD4 and CD8 repertoire contributions could not be separated without sorting. Graft donor and pretransplant recipient Inverse Simpson Index values predicted broader posttransplant TCR diversity. Recipient TCR diversity dropped after transplant; expanded clonotypes rose from day 30 to 180.

Recipient blood drawn about 28 days pretransplant and days 30, 100, 180 after. This material consisted of PBMCs, taken 180 days after allogeneic stem cell transplant. The V and J genes are TRBV30 and TRBJ2-3; D call uncertain. This clonotype was sampled from a male patient in his 50s who had an allogeneic stem cell transplant from an unrelated donor, so the T cells may come from the graft donor. Some clones in this sample may be carry-over from other donors' samples. This CDR3 reads CAWSVGPQDTQYF. DNA of the CDR3: TGTGCCTGGAGTGTAGGGCCGCAAGATACGCAGTATTTT.